A single sample is the source of the 29 T cell receptor beta chains below, sequenced in a study of Graves' ophthalmopathy and Graves' hyperthyroidism. Amplification of TCR beta CDR3 regions used RNA transcripts. After a first-round RT-PCR with HTBI primers, a second-round multiplex PCR was run. TCRdb independently ran MiXCR on the multiplex PCR reads; one entry per CDR3 protein. The table lists over a million distinct CDR3 sequences, less than 45% of them singletons, with approximately 12% in the top ten. The source material was peripheral blood or thyroid tissue (not recorded which). These receptors were obtained from an adult man with Graves' hyperthyroidism.

The chain couples TRBV2 to TRBJ1-5; D gene ambiguous. Trimming took 3 bases from V and 5 from J, leaving 8 bases between them. Germline assignment: CDR1 SNHLY and CDR2 FYNNEI. CDR3 size: 13 residues. The CDR3 loop is CASSEEFHQPQHF. The CDR3 DNA follows: TGTGCCAGCAGTGAGGAGTTTCATCAGCCCCAGCATTTT.

The V gene is TRBV10-3, the J gene TRBJ1-2; 7 nucleotides align to TRBD1. V lost 10 bases, J lost 7 bases, and 15 bases stayed unmatched. This CDR3 is built from 14 residues. The germline V gene has CDR1 ENHRY and CDR2 SYGVKD. This CDR3 reads CASRTRGGGSGYTF. CDR3 nucleotide sequence: TGTGCCAGCAGGACCAGGGGGGGGGGGTCTGGCTACACCTTC.

The genes are TRBV20-1 and TRBJ2-5; the match to TRBD2 covers 8 bases. V was clipped by 2 bases and J by 5 bases; unmatched bases: 10. This CDR3 is 15 amino acids long. CDR1 DFQATT and CDR2 SNEGSKA come from the germline V gene (reference sequence). CDR3 coding DNA: TGCAGTGCTAGATCCGGGACTAGAGTCTCGGAGACCCAGTACTTC. Protein: CSARSGTRVSETQYF.

The V call is TRBV11-2, the J call TRBJ1-1; TRBD1 matches 7 bases. The ends lost 7 bases at V and 0 bases at J; junction bases unmatched: 14. This CDR3 has 17 amino acids. Germline V CDR1 and CDR2: SGHAT, FQNNGV. The CDR3, as DNA: TGTGCCAGCACACAGGGACAGCCATCCTACATGAACACTGAAGCTTTCTTT. This codes for CASTQGQPSYMNTEAFF. The variable domain in full, completed from reference TRBV11-2 and TRBJ1-1, reads EAGVAQSPRYKIIEKRQSVAFWCNPISGHATLYWYQQILGQGPKLLIQFQNNGVVDDSQLPKDRFSAERLKGVDSTLKIQPAKLEDSAVYLCASTQGQPSYMNTEAFFGQGTRLTVV.

This chain uses TRBV7-9 with TRBJ2-7; TRBD2 agrees at 7 bases. Germline CDR1 reads SEHNR; CDR2 reads FQNEAQ (reference sequence). The CDR3 length is 17 residues. Trimming at V came to 6 bases and at J to 4 bases, leaving 18 bases not matched to a gene. CDR3: CASSLFLGSGFSYEQYF. The CDR3 DNA sequence: TGTGCCAGCAGTTTGTTCCTTGGTAGCGGGTTTTCTTACGAGCAGTACTTC.

Notes on this clonotype: Mismatch with germline at one junction end may stem from a read error. In DNA form, the CDR3 reads TGTGCCAGCATGGGGCGGGCCCCGCCGGTCTTC. Translation gives CASMGRAPPVF. The chain is built from TRBV2 and TRBJ2-5, with D possibly being TRBD1 or TRBD2 (5 bases each). Germline values: CDR1 SNHLY, CDR2 FYNNEI. The CDR3 loop spans 11 amino acids.

V gene TRBV2 combines with J gene TRBJ2-5; tentative D call: TRBD1 (9 bases). V lost 7 bases, J lost 5 bases, and 20 bases lay in between. Germline loops: CDR1 SNHLY, CDR2 FYNNEI. The CDR3 loop spans 15 amino acids. Written as DNA, the CDR3 is TGTGCCAGCACCACGGGGGGGACAGGGACGGAGACCCAGTACTTC. It encodes CASTTGGTGTETQYF.

As regards this clonotype: Its ends do not fully match the called genes, so a read error is possible. This chain links TRBV10-3 with TRBJ2-7; tentatively, D is TRBD2 (5 bases). The V gene's germline CDR1 is ENHRY and CDR2 SYGVKD. CDR3 size: 13 residues. The CDR3 reads CASSESGGYEQYF. The CDR3 DNA reads TGTGCCAGCAGTGAATCTGGAGGCTACGAGCAGTACTTC.

V gene TRBV5-6 combines with J gene TRBJ2-7; 7 positions match TRBD1. Trimming removed 7 bases from V and 3 bases from J; junction bases left unmatched: 13. The CDR3 runs to 15 residues. The germline V gene encodes CDR1 SGHDT and CDR2 YYEEEE. CDR3 protein: CASVIWGTDFYEQYF. The CDR3, as DNA: TGTGCCAGCGTAATCTGGGGGACAGACTTCTACGAGCAGTACTTC.

This clonotype was observed at least ten times. The rearrangement links TRBV15 to TRBJ1-1, with D uncertain. CDR1 is LNHNV, CDR2 YYDKDF, per germline (reference sequence). The CDR3 consists of 13 residues. The V end was cut by 2 bases, the J end by 1 base, with 5 bases between. CDR3 in amino acids: CATSRSANTEAFF. CDR3 DNA sequence: TGTGCCACCAGCAGAAGCGCGAACACTGAAGCTTTCTTT.

The J gene is TRBJ2-5, the V gene TRBV27; D unresolved. The CDR3 is 12 amino acids. Trimming took 10 bases from V and 4 from J, leaving 13 bases between them. The germline CDR1 and CDR2 sequences are MNHEY and SMNVEV (reference sequence). The CDR3 sequence is CATGLIRETQYF. CDR3 sequence (DNA): TGTGCCACCGGCCTGATCCGAGAGACCCAGTACTTC.

This clonotype was counted many times. This chain uses TRBV7-9 with TRBJ1-1; D is undetermined. The length of the CDR3 is 14 residues. Trimming left V 4 bases short and J 4 bases short, with 13 bases between. Germline loops: CDR1 SEHNR, CDR2 FQNEAQ (reference sequence). The CDR3 DNA is TGTGCCAGCAGCTGGGAAGGCAAAGGCACTGAAGCTTTCTTT. Translated: CASSWEGKGTEAFF.

The V call is TRBV6-6, the J call TRBJ2-2; D is undetermined. This CDR3 is built from 19 residues. The germline V gene encodes CDR1 MNHNY and CDR2 SVGAGI (reference sequence). The V gene lost 5 bases and the J gene lost 1 base, with 23 bases spanning the gap. The CDR3 loop is CASSPRRISQSLNTGELFF. The CDR3 coding sequence is TGTGCCAGCAGTCCCCGCCGAATCTCCCAATCTTTGAACACCGGGGAGCTGTTTTTT.

A single count supports this clonotype. Sequence at one end of the junction differs from germline and may be a read error. Written as DNA, the CDR3 is TGTGCCAGCAGTTACGGGGACAGGGGCACCTACGAGCAGTACTTC. It codes for CASSYGDRGTYEQYF. This rearrangement joins TRBV10-3 to TRBJ2-7, with 10 bases aligning to TRBD1. The V gene's germline CDR1 is ENHRY and CDR2 SYGVKD. The CDR3 has 15 amino acids.

A few counts support this clonotype. This chain connects TRBV7-9 to TRBJ2-7; D remains ambiguous. The CDR3 covers 13 residues. V lost 4 bases and J lost 9, with 16 bases in between. Germline V gene data show CDR1 as SEHNR and CDR2 as FQNEAQ (reference sequence). The CDR3 coding sequence is TGTGCCAGCAGCTCTCTCGTATTGCAAGGGCAGTACTTC. Amino acid sequence: CASSSLVLQGQYF.

Remarks on this clonotype: Germline and junction disagree at one end, which may indicate a read error. The V and J genes are TRBV5-1 and TRBJ1-2; D not certain. Germline CDR1 and CDR2: SGHRS and YFSETQ. This CDR3 is built from 13 residues. The CDR3 nucleotides read TGCGCCAGCAGCTTAACGCCTCTTTATGGCCACACCTTC. Translating it yields CASSLTPLYGHTF.

The rearrangement joins TRBV6-5 to TRBJ2-7; 9 nucleotides line up with TRBD2. Per the germline V gene, CDR1 is MNHEY and CDR2 is SVGAGI. The J segment lost 2 bases and the V segment lost 6 bases, leaving 8 bases of the junction unmatched. The CDR3 runs to 15 residues. In nucleotides, the CDR3 is TGTGCCAGCAGACTCGAGCGGGGGGATACCTACGAGCAGTACTTC. Its translation is CASRLERGDTYEQYF.

The chain joins TRBV4-1 to TRBJ1-2, with D unclear. Germline V CDR1 and CDR2: MGHRA, YSYEKL. Trimming removed 4 bases at V and 8 bases at J, with 20 bases between. This CDR3 spans 15 amino acids. The CDR3: CASSPTERGVEGYTF. CDR3 DNA: TGCGCCAGCAGCCCTACCGAACGCGGGGTGGAGGGCTACACCTTC.

To note about this clonotype: One junction end disagrees with the germline gene, perhaps due to a read error. The rearrangement joins TRBV7-9 to TRBJ2-2; a weak D match, TRBD2 (6 bases). The CDR3 is 12 residues long. Germline-derived CDR1 and CDR2 are SEHNR and FQNEAQ (reference sequence). The CDR3: CASGGNTGKLFF. The CDR3 bases are TGTGCCAGCGGGGGGAACACCGGGAAGCTGTTTTTT.

With regard to this clonotype: This sequence may be a read error, since a much larger clone differs from it by one base. As DNA, the CDR3 is TGTGCCAGCAGCTTAGTTAACGGGCAGTACTTC. This encodes CASSLVNGQYF. The V call is TRBV9, the J call TRBJ2-7; D is uncertain. Germline CDR1 is SGDLS and CDR2 is YYNGEE. The CDR3 totals 11 residues. With 4 bases removed from V and 9 bases from J, the gap between germline ends came to 11 bases.

Many counts were recorded for this clonotype. The chain has TRBV19 and TRBJ1-6, with D possibly matching TRBD1 (6 bases). Germline assignment: CDR1 LNHDA and CDR2 SQIVND (reference sequence). The CDR3 has 15 amino acids. V lost 7 bases and J lost 7, with 17 bases in between. CDR3 bases: TGTGCCAGTACCTCCAGGGCAGGGGTGAATTCACCCCTCCACTTT. Residues: CASTSRAGVNSPLHF.

Note on this clonotype: This clone may be a read error of a much larger clone one base away. The chain uses TRBV4-3 and TRBJ1-1; 7 nucleotides agree with TRBD1. Unmatched junction bases numbered 6, after V lost 1 base and J lost 4 bases. The CDR3 contains 15 residues. The germline CDR1 and CDR2 sequences are LGHNA and YSLEER. The CDR3 loop reads CASSQAGQMSTEAFF. For the CDR3, the DNA is TGCGCCAGCAGCCAAGCGGGACAGATGAGCACTGAAGCTTTCTTT.

This clonotype was detected once. The gene calls are TRBV10-2 and TRBJ1-2; D unresolved. This CDR3 region has 14 residues. Deletions cut 0 bases from V and 5 bases from J, with 10 bases between. The germline gives CDR1 WSHSY, CDR2 SAAADI. The CDR3 loop is CASSESKGRYGYTF. For the CDR3, the DNA is TGCGCCAGCAGTGAGTCGAAGGGCCGTTATGGCTACACCTTC.

This chain uses TRBV29-1 with TRBJ1-2; D remains ambiguous. Germline CDR1 reads SQVTM; CDR2 reads ANQGSEA. The CDR3 has 13 amino acids. The CDR3 bases are TGCAGTGAGAAGGGTTCGACTAACTATGGCTACACCTTC. Protein product: CSEKGSTNYGYTF.

The rearrangement joins TRBV6-5 to TRBJ2-7, with TRBD1 matching 7 bases. This CDR3 is built from 15 residues. V gave up 5 bases and J gave up 1 base; unmatched junction bases: 8. Germline V gene lookup returns CDR1 MNHEY and CDR2 SVGAGI. DNA of the CDR3: TGTGCCAGCAGTCCCGACAGGGATTGGTCCTACGAGCAGTACTTC. Protein sequence: CASSPDRDWSYEQYF.

This clonotype was counted ten times or more. The V gene is TRBV29-1, the J gene TRBJ1-1; TRBD1 might be the D (6 bases). The CDR3 runs 13 residues. The germline V gene encodes CDR1 SQVTM and CDR2 ANQGSEA. Trimming removed 7 bases from V and 1 base from J, with 13 bases in between. The CDR3 region is CSGEGGKNTEAFF. The DNA of the CDR3 is TGCAGCGGCGAGGGGGGGAAGAACACTGAAGCTTTCTTT.

In its sample, this clonotype was seen a few times. The chain carries TRBV7-9 and TRBJ1-5; unclear D gene. This CDR3 is 13 amino acids long. Per the germline V gene, CDR1 is SEHNR and CDR2 is FQNEAQ (reference sequence). V was pared by 2 bases and J by 8 bases, with 10 bases between. CDR3 DNA: TGTGCCAGCAGCTTAAGTGATGCGAAGCCCCAGCATTTT. Encoded protein: CASSLSDAKPQHF.

The V and J genes are TRBV11-1 and TRBJ1-1; no reliable D call. Between the trimmed V and J ends, which lost 1 base and 5 bases, there was a span of 11 bases. The CDR3 is 14 residues long. From germline, CDR1 is SGHAT and CDR2 FQDESV (reference sequence). This CDR3 reads CASSLEGPLTEAFF. The CDR3 coding sequence is TGTGCCAGCAGCTTAGAAGGACCCTTGACTGAAGCTTTCTTT.

This clonotype was seen many times. The rearrangement uses TRBV6-5 and TRBJ2-7; D is undetermined. Germline V gene lookup returns CDR1 MNHEY and CDR2 SVGAGI. The CDR3 has 13 amino acids. V was clipped by 4 bases and J by 3 bases, with 10 bases between them. The CDR3: CASSSADRYEQYF. The CDR3 coding sequence is TGTGCCAGCAGTTCCGCGGATCGCTACGAGCAGTACTTC.